Below, one TCR beta chain is given with its context. This CDR3 contains 18 residues. The germline V and J ends were trimmed by 4 bases and 4 bases, with 29 bases remaining between them. The germline V gene has CDR1 GTSNPN and CDR2 SVGIG (reference sequence). This entry belongs to a study of shared T cell receptors in the human thymus. The data were produced by immunoSEQ multiplex PCR, yet TCRdb's version contains in-frame clones alone and is incomplete. The sample records 720,000 or so clones, 80% to 90% being singletons. In addition, the sample was reused for a study of human thymus T cells. That investigation notes: Donor material was obtained from healthy Finnish infants undergoing corrective surgery for congenital heart defects. Corrective heart surgery yielded resections, and these provided the thymus tissue. Thymic as well as blood repertoires seemed to favor certain V and J genes unevenly. What related research reported was that thymic repertoires overlapped highly among unrelated individuals.

J is TRBJ2-7 and V is TRBV30; a possible D gene is TRBD1 (6 bases). The source material was thymocytes. The TCR sequence derives from a girl under two years old with a congenital heart defect. CDR3 residues: CAWIKCGFTGSKKYEQYF. Here the CDR3 DNA reads TGTGCCTGGATCAAGTGTGGTTTCACAGGGTCCAAGAAATACGAGCAGTACTTC.